This T cell receptor (beta chain) emerged from a study of identical twins. Regarding the study as a whole: In drawing conclusions, the study used cross-sectional statistical analysis and did not follow the same donors.

TCRdb re-analysed the 5' RACE reads in MiXCR, keeping a single row per CDR3 protein. The sample holds around 1.7 million distinct CDR3 sequences; around 29% are singletons and the top ten take 0.25% to 0.3%. Germline-derived CDR1 and CDR2 are MGHDK and SYGVNS. CDR3 size: 16 residues. Concerning this clonotype itself: Its antigen is not identified. This may stem from a read error, because a much larger clone lies one nucleotide away.

This chain uses TRBV25-1 with TRBJ2-3; weak D call: TRBD2 (5 bases). This TCR was sampled from a newborn girl in good health. Sequencing input: cord blood. The CDR3 DNA reads as TGTGCCGGCAGTGAGTGGGCTAGCTTAGGCACAGATACGCAGTATTTT. It encodes CAGSEWASLGTDTQYF. The full variable domain, its missing parts supplied by reference TRBV25-1 and TRBJ2-3, is EADIYQTPRYLVIGTGKKITLECSQTMGHDKMYWYQQDPGMELHLIHYSYGVNSTEKGDLSSESTVSRIRTEHFPLTLESARPSHTSQYLCAGSEWASLGTDTQYFGPGTRLTVL.